This T cell receptor beta chain was sequenced during a study of shared clonotypes between healthy human individuals. This was a deep-level run. The repertoire was sequenced with immunoSEQ multiplex PCR; TCRdb's copy has only in-frame clones and lacks some. The sample lists hundreds of thousands of clones, about 98% occurring once. The CDR3 contains 15 residues. Germline V lookup: CDR1 SGHRS, CDR2 YFSETQ. The germline V and J ends were trimmed by 2 bases and 8 bases, with 17 bases remaining between them. The naive CD8 subset, CD45RO-negative cells positively selected for CCR7, excluded terminally differentiated effector memory CD45RA+ cells.

The sequenced sample was naive CD8+ T cells sorted from blood. V gene TRBV5-1 combines with J gene TRBJ2-1, with D maybe TRBD1 (5 bases). The clonotype was recovered from a man aged 25-40 years in good health. In nucleotides, the CDR3 is TGCGCCAGCAGCTTAAGTTGGCAGGGTGAGCATGAGCAGTTCTTC. It translates to CASSLSWQGEHEQFF. The whole variable domain, remainder taken from reference TRBV5-1 and TRBJ2-1, is KAGVTQTPRYLIKTRGQQVTLSCSPISGHRSVSWYQQTPGQGLQFLFEYFSETQRNKGNFPGRFSGRQFSNSRSEMNVSTLELGDSALYLCASSLSWQGEHEQFFGPGTRLTVL.